These 8 T cell receptor beta chains originate from one sample sequenced in a study of long-term antiretroviral therapy in people with HIV (dated 2022 in TCRdb). Sequencing of the TRB variable region was done with the immunoSEQ hsTCRB v3.0 assay at survey level resolution. What TCRdb holds here is the immuneACCESS table cut down to in-frame rearrangements. Part of the clones is not present; checked against another copy, under half of the missing clones reflect an unresolved V gene, and the others are unexplained. The sample table shows tens of thousands of clones, and roughly four fifths are seen once. The top ten clonotypes cover more than 2.5% of the sample. Sample: unsorted PBMCs, taken 0.8 years after starting antiretroviral therapy. The receptors derive from a woman younger than 30 with HIV.

The CDR3 DNA reads as TGTGCCAGAAGCTTAGGGGAACAGGGCCCCACCGAAGCTTTCTTT. Translating gives CARSLGEQGPTEAFF. The rearrangement uses TRBV7-5 and TRBJ1-1; the table's D call TRBD1 went unverified against the DNA. TRBV7-5 is noted as a pseudogene. CDR3 length equals 15 residues.

CDR3 in DNA: TGTGCCAGCAGCTTTCAGCGGAGAGGGACTAGCGGGAGAATCGGGGAGCTGTTTTTT. This sequence encodes CASSFQRRGTSGRIGELFF. The chain couples TRBV7-6 to TRBJ2-2; TRBD2 agrees at 14 bases. This CDR3 region has 19 residues. The germline gives CDR1 SGHVS, CDR2 FNYEAQ. Trimming removed 3 bases from V and 7 bases from J; junction bases left unmatched: 13.

The gene calls are TRBV7-2 and TRBJ2-1; possibly TRBD2 for D (7 bases). Trimming shortened V by 5 bases and J by 0 bases, and 11 bases separated the two germline ends. The CDR3 length is 15 residues. Looked up from germline, CDR1 is SGHTA and CDR2 is FQGNSA. For the CDR3, the DNA is TGTGCCAGCAGCCCGGGGGGCTCCTCCTACAATGAGCAGTTCTTC. Amino acids: CASSPGGSSYNEQFF.

The chain combines TRBV6-5 with TRBJ2-1; TRBD2 agrees at 10 bases. Trimming removed 1 base from V and 7 bases from J; junction bases left unmatched: 7. CDR3 length: 16 residues. The V gene's germline CDR1 is MNHEY and CDR2 SVGAGI. The CDR3 DNA sequence: TGTGCCAGCAGTTACTATACTAGCGGGATATCAAATGAGCAGTTCTTC. It codes for CASSYYTSGISNEQFF.

This chain uses TRBV7-3 with TRBJ1-6; 7 bases map to TRBD1. The germline CDR1 and CDR2 sequences are SGHTA and FQGTGA. The CDR3 has 14 residues. V was clipped by 4 bases and J by 7 bases; unmatched bases: 4. CDR3 nucleotide sequence: TGTGCCAGCAGCTGGGACAGCGGCAATTCACCCCTCCACTTT. Its translation: CASSWDSGNSPLHF.

This chain connects TRBV27 to TRBJ2-7, with unresolved D. The CDR3 has 15 amino acids. Between the trimmed V and J ends, which lost 6 bases and 3 bases, there was a span of 18 bases. Germline V CDR1 and CDR2: MNHEY, SMNVEV (reference sequence). This CDR3 reads CASSLYSTGDYEQYF. CDR3 coding DNA: TGTGCCAGCAGCCTCTACTCCACCGGAGACTACGAGCAGTACTTC.

V usage is TRBV11-2 and J usage is TRBJ2-3; the match to TRBD2 covers 10 bases. Trimming at V came to 1 base and at J to 7 bases, leaving 5 bases not matched to a gene. The germline V gene has CDR1 SGHAT and CDR2 FQNNGV. The CDR3 is made up of 15 amino acids. This CDR3 is CASSLVRTSGYTQYF. CDR3 bases: TGTGCCAGCAGCTTAGTTCGGACTAGCGGTTATACGCAGTATTTT.

The chain couples TRBV2 to TRBJ2-7; TRBD2 agrees at 7 bases. Per the germline V gene, CDR1 is SNHLY and CDR2 is FYNNEI. This CDR3 has 14 residues. Germline trimming cut 3 bases from V and 3 bases from J; bases unmatched to any gene: 5. The CDR3 is CASSDGTNLYEQYF. The CDR3 DNA sequence: TGTGCCAGCAGTGACGGGACTAACCTCTACGAGCAGTACTTC.